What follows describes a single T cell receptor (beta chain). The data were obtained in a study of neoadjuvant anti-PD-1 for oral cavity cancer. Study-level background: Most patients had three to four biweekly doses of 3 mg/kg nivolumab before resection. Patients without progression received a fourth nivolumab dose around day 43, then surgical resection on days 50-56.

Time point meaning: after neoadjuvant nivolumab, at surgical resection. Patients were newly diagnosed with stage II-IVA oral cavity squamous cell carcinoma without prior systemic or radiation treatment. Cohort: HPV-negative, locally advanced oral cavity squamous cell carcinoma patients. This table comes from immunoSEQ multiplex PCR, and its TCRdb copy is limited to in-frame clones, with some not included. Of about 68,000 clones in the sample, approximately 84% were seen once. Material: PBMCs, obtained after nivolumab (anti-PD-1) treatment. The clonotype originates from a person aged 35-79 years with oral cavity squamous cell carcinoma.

The CDR3 here is CAWGDREQFF. As DNA, the CDR3 is TGTGCCTGGGGGGACAGGGAGCAGTTCTTC. The chain uses TRBV30 and TRBJ2-1, with 8 bases matching TRBD1. CDR3 length: 10 residues. Trimming took 5 bases from V and 10 from J; bases not matched to a gene: 1. Germline CDR1 GTSNPN, CDR2 SVGIG (reference sequence).